This entry features one T cell receptor beta chain sequence. Its antigen is unknown. The CDR3 sequence is 15 residues long. V dropped 3 bases and J dropped 1 base, with 9 bases sitting between them. The sample belongs to a study of T cell repertoires in cytomegalovirus infection. Study-wide background: Recently identified HLA-C-restricted CMV epitopes were among the peptides used. Based on public TCR beta signatures, there were indications of CMV infection and of a matching HLA type. Study results and limitations: In two of eight donors, the top clonotype was HLA-C-restricted CMV-specific. Individuals carrying CMV plus the relevant HLA were identified by cumulative frequency of public TCR beta families.

TCRdb ran MiXCR on the reads and lists one entry per CDR3 protein. The table includes around 100,000 distinct CDR3 sequences, under 50% detected once. The clonotype was recovered from a human donor in good health (CMV status not recorded). Some clones in this sample may be carry-over from other donors' samples. The sample consisted of CD8+ T cells from cultured PBMCs, taken from culture after CMV antigen stimulation. The chain links TRBV12-3 or TRBV12-4 to TRBJ1-4; D gene uncertain. The CDR3 DNA reads as TGTGCCAGCAGTTTGAGGCCACAAACTAATGAAAAACTGTTTTTT. Its translation: CASSLRPQTNEKLFF.